This T cell receptor beta chain was retrieved from a study of blood T cell repertoires in COVID-19. Study-wide context: COVID-19 samples from acute and convalescent phases originated in the United States, Italy and Spain. PBMCs, B-cell-depleted T cells, or T cells provided the cDNA or gDNA that made up the material.

V trimming: 0 bases; J trimming: 2 bases; junction bases outside the gene matches: 9. Per germline, CDR1 MNHEY and CDR2 SVGEGT. This CDR3 region has 17 residues. This clone showed up just once. In the original processing: Amplified reference gene primers provided the basis for estimating nucleated cell counts. Measured with immunoSEQ multiplex PCR; TCRdb has only the in-frame clones, and not every one. V, J and clone size reflect that table, while D and trimming were determined from the DNA. The sample yields 200,000 or so clones, almost 85% seen once. J is TRBJ2-5 and V is TRBV6-2 or TRBV6-3; 7 nucleotides line up with TRBD2. The receptor's source is a woman aged 70-85 years with active or convalescent COVID-19. Source material: peripheral blood. For the CDR3, the DNA is TGTGCCAGCAGTTACTCTCGCTCCCTTAGCGGGCAAGAGACCCAGTACTTC. Translating it yields CASSYSRSLSGQETQYF.